This T cell receptor (beta chain) was observed in a study of cytomegalovirus exposure and HLA in healthy donors. Study findings and constraints: TCR beta sequences reportedly predicted the HLA-A and HLA-B alleles of most subjects accurately. Some segments of the V type, notably TRBV6-2 and TRBV6-3, were excluded as indistinguishable.

This CDR3 region has 14 residues. V was cut by 2 bases and J by 1 base, with 9 bases left in between. Germline values: CDR1 LNHDA, CDR2 SQIVND (reference sequence). In regard to this clone: The antigen is unknown.

PCR involved 60 Vbeta and 13 Jbeta primers. Measured with immunoSEQ multiplex PCR; TCRdb has only the in-frame clones, and not every one. This table holds some 120,000 clones, 77% found once. The sequence was obtained from a human donor in good health. V is TRBV19 and J is TRBJ2-7; possibly TRBD1 for D (6 bases). Sequenced material: PBMCs. The CDR3 nucleotides read TGTGCCAGTAGTATATATGGACAGTCCTACGAGCAGTACTTC. Protein: CASSIYGQSYEQYF.